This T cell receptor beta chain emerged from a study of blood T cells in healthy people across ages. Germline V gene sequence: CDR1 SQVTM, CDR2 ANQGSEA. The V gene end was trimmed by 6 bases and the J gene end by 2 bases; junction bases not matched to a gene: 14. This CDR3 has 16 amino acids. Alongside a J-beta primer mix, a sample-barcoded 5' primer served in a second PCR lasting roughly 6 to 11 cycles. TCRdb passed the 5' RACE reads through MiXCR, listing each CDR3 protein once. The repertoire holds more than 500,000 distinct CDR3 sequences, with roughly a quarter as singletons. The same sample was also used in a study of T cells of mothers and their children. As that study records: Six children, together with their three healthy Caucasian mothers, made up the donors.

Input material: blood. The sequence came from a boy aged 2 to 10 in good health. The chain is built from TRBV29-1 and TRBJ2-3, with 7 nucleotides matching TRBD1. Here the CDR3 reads CSVEKSDRTITDTQYF. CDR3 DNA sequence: TGCAGCGTCGAAAAGTCGGACAGGACGATCACAGATACGCAGTATTTT.